The 14 T cell receptor beta chains below all came from one sample that was sequenced in a study of regulatory T cells in long-lasting Graves disease. Described time point: newly diagnosed GD, antithyroid drugs for less than 3 months. Researchers made the TCR library from RNA that was extracted from PBMCs. For TCR beta, libraries came from iRepertoire HTBI primers and Arm-PCR of CDR3 regions. Using its own MiXCR run on the multiplex PCR reads, TCRdb lists one record per CDR3 protein. Of over 450,000 distinct CDR3 sequences listed, about 11% are singletons. These data were also filed under a second study, of T cells in Graves' hyperthyroidism and ophthalmopathy.

The input for sequencing was peripheral blood mononuclear cells (PBMCs), taken at new diagnosis, from a patient treated with antithyroid drugs. These receptors were taken from a woman aged 25-40 years with Graves disease.

The chain recombines TRBV9 with TRBJ2-5, with 9 bases matching TRBD1. J gave up 5 bases and V 3 bases, and 8 bases lay outside the gene matches. Germline loops: CDR1 SGDLS, CDR2 YYNGEE. The CDR3 loop spans 15 amino acids. The CDR3 DNA sequence: TGTGCCAGCAGCGCCCGGACAGGGGCAAGTGAGACCCAGTACTTC. Translation: CASSARTGASETQYF. The full variable domain, with the rest looked up from reference TRBV9 and TRBJ2-5, is DSGVTQTPKHLITATGQRVTLRCSPRSGDLSVYWYQQSLDQGLQFLIQYYNGEERAKGNILERFSAQQFPDLHSELNLSSLELGDSALYFCASSARTGASETQYFGPGTRLLVL.

The chain couples TRBV2 to TRBJ2-1; D gene unclear. The germline V and J ends were trimmed by 3 bases and 11 bases, with 5 bases remaining between them. Per germline, CDR1 SNHLY and CDR2 FYNNEI. The CDR3 contains 10 residues. This CDR3 reads CASSDWQQFF. The CDR3 DNA follows: TGTGCCAGCAGTGATTGGCAGCAGTTCTTC.

A word on this clonotype: This may stem from a read error, because a much larger clone lies one nucleotide away. V and J are TRBV29-1 and TRBJ1-4; perhaps TRBD1 as D (5 bases). The V gene's germline CDR1 is SQVTM and CDR2 ANQGSEA. CDR3 size: 15 residues. V was cut by 4 bases and J by 7 bases, with 19 bases left in between. This CDR3 is CSVAGNREFCEKLFF. In DNA form, the CDR3 reads TGCAGCGTTGCAGGGAATCGTGAGTTTTGTGAAAAACTGTTTTTT.

This clonotype was recorded at least ten times. This chain links TRBV28 with TRBJ1-5, with D hard to call. CDR3 length equals 15 residues. The ends were cut back, 6 bases at V and 1 base at J, with 13 bases in the middle. Germline assignment: CDR1 MDHEN and CDR2 SYDVKM. The CDR3 DNA is TGTGCCAGCAGCAATCGGCTGGGGAGCAATCAGCCCCAGCATTTT. Residues: CASSNRLGSNQPQHF.

This chain connects TRBV30 to TRBJ1-1, with D tentatively TRBD1 (6 bases). Germline CDR1 GTSNPN, CDR2 SVGIG (reference sequence). Trimming took 1 base from V and 3 from J, leaving 18 bases between them. The CDR3 is 16 amino acids. This CDR3 is CAWSEGTRGGYTEAFF. DNA of the CDR3: TGTGCCTGGAGTGAGGGGACAAGGGGCGGGTACACTGAAGCTTTCTTT.

This clonotype was detected a few times. This sequence joins TRBV7-9 and TRBJ2-1; 12 bases match TRBD2. Germline V lookup: CDR1 SEHNR, CDR2 FQNEAQ (reference sequence). The length of the CDR3 is 17 residues. Trimming at V came to 6 bases and at J to 0 bases, leaving 6 bases not matched to a gene. As DNA, the CDR3 is TGTGCCAGCAGGGGGGGACTAGCGGGCCGCTCCTACAATGAGCAGTTCTTC. Protein sequence: CASRGGLAGRSYNEQFF.

Ten or more counts support this clonotype. The V and J genes are TRBV20-1 and TRBJ1-2; D is possibly TRBD1 (5 bases). With 0 bases removed from V and 4 bases from J, the gap between germline ends came to 9 bases. CDR3 length equals 13 residues. From germline, CDR1 is DFQATT and CDR2 SNEGSKA (reference sequence). CDR3 amino acids: CSAREERGYGYTF. The CDR3 nucleotides read TGCAGTGCTAGAGAAGAAAGGGGCTATGGCTACACCTTC.

This clonotype turned up a few times. The chain combines TRBV18 with TRBJ2-1, with unresolved D. Germline loops: CDR1 KGHSH, CDR2 LQKENI. Trimming pared 2 bases from V and 6 bases from J, leaving 8 bases between. The CDR3 has 13 amino acids. The CDR3 bases are TGTGCCAGCTCACCAACCCAGGTCAATGAGCAGTTCTTC. It translates to CASSPTQVNEQFF.

The table lists this clonotype with many counts. The J gene is TRBJ2-3, the V gene TRBV7-2, with D possibly TRBD2 on 5 matching bases. The CDR3 totals 15 residues. V lost 5 bases, J lost 1 base, and 13 bases lay in between. Germline CDR1 and CDR2: SGHTA and FQGNSA. The CDR3 here is CASSVRSGGTDTQYF. For the CDR3, the DNA is TGTGCCAGCAGCGTCCGAAGCGGAGGCACAGATACGCAGTATTTT.

This clonotype has just a few counts. CDR3 bases: TGCAGTGTCCCGGACCGAAACTATGGCTACACCTTC. Its translation: CSVPDRNYGYTF. J is TRBJ1-2 and V is TRBV20-1, with no clear D. The V end was cut by 7 bases, the J end by 2 bases, with 11 bases between. The germline V gene has CDR1 DFQATT and CDR2 SNEGSKA (reference sequence). The CDR3 loop spans 12 amino acids.

This clonotype appeared many times. J is TRBJ2-1 and V is TRBV6-1; possible D gene TRBD1, 5 bases. From germline, CDR1 is MNHNS and CDR2 SASEGT. The germline V and J ends were trimmed by 3 bases and 7 bases, with 13 bases remaining between them. The length of the CDR3 is 14 residues. The CDR3 is CASSETVTDNEQFF. CDR3 in DNA: TGTGCCAGCAGTGAGACCGTGACAGATAATGAGCAGTTCTTC.

At least ten counts were recorded for this clonotype. The gene calls are TRBV6-1 and TRBJ2-3; a possible D gene is TRBD2 (5 bases). V was clipped by 7 bases and J by 0 bases, with 8 bases between them. The CDR3 totals 13 residues. Germline V gives CDR1 MNHNS, CDR2 SASEGT. As DNA, the CDR3 is TGTGCCAGCAAGCGGTTTAGCACAGATACGCAGTATTTT. Translating gives CASKRFSTDTQYF.

The J gene is TRBJ1-2, the V gene TRBV10-2; D is ambiguous. The CDR3 has 14 residues. The V gene's germline CDR1 is WSHSY and CDR2 SAAADI. V gave up 3 bases and J gave up 6 bases, with 14 bases separating them. The CDR3 bases are TGCGCCAGCAGTGAAGTGCGGCCGGTGGATGGCTACACCTTC. Protein product: CASSEVRPVDGYTF.

The genes are TRBV4-2 and TRBJ2-5; TRBD1 might be the D (8 bases). Trimming took off 2 bases at V and 5 bases at J, with 15 bases between the two ends. Germline CDR1 is LGHNA and CDR2 is YNFKEQ. This CDR3 comprises 15 residues. This CDR3 reads CASSQTGQGGETQYF. CDR3 in DNA: TGTGCCAGCAGCCAAACCGGACAGGGAGGGGAGACCCAGTACTTC.